These T cell receptor beta chains were read from a single sample in a study of shared clonotypes between healthy human individuals. Method: immunoSEQ multiplex PCR; TCRdb's copy keeps in-frame clones and lacks some. The sample lists 2 million to 2.5 million clones; 80% to 95% were seen once. The sequenced material came from naive CD4+ T cells from PBMCs. The receptors were sampled from a man younger than 35 in good health. Some clones in this sample may be carry-over from other donors' samples. The CDR3 runs from the conserved cysteine through the conserved F or W. D genes are given only for firm matches.

>TRBV4-1|NA|TRBJ2-1
TGCGCCAGCAGCCACGCATTAGGGGCCAGCTCCTACAATGAGCAGTTCTTC
CASSHALGASSYNEQFF
>TRBV6-1|TRBD1|TRBJ2-5
TGTGCCAGCAGTGCCGGACAGGGGAGGCAAGAGACCCAGTACTTC
CASSAGQGRQETQYF
>TRBV6-1|NA|TRBJ1-5
TGTGCCAGCAGTGAAGCCTGGGGCGGGGATCAGCCCCAGCATTTT
CASSEAWGGDQPQHF
>TRBV5-4|NA|TRBJ2-5
TGTGCCAGCAGCACGTTAGACAGGAAGCAAGAGACCCAGTACTTC
CASSTLDRKQETQYF
>TRBV5-4|NA|TRBJ2-7
TGTGCCAGCACCCTAAGTCCAGGCAGATCCTACGAGCAGTACTTC
CASTLSPGRSYEQYF
>TRBV27|NA|TRBJ2-5
TGTGCCAGCACCGCGACAGCAGAAGAGACCCAGTACTTC
CASTATAEETQYF
>TRBV19|NA|TRBJ2-2
TGTGCCAGTAGTATGTACGGGTACACCGGGGAGCTGTTTTTT
CASSMYGYTGELFF
>TRBV9|TRBD2|TRBJ2-3
TGTGCCAGCAGCGTATCCCCTCCGTCTAGCGGGGCGGATACGCAGTATTTT
CASSVSPPSSGADTQYF
>TRBV5-1|TRBD2|TRBJ2-1
TGCGCCAGCACCAATAGAACTAGCGGGAGTAGTGAGCAGTTCTTC
CASTNRTSGSSEQFF
>TRBV7-2|TRBD1|TRBJ1-3
TGTGCCAGCAGCACCGGGACAGCGGGATTTAGCTCTGGAAACACCATATATTTT
CASSTGTAGFSSGNTIYF